The entry below gives a single TCR beta chain sequence along with its context. CDR1 and CDR2 from the germline V gene are GTSNPN and SVGIG (reference sequence). This CDR3 is 13 amino acids long. J gave up 1 base and V 3 bases, and 2 bases lay outside the gene matches. This sample was taken from a study of blood T cell repertoires in COVID-19. TCRdb's table, derived via immunoSEQ multiplex PCR, lists solely in-frame clones and lacks some. The data contain about 240,000 clones, roughly four fifths of them seen just once; the ten biggest clones take up roughly 10%. The sequence came from a woman of 80 years or more with acute or convalescent COVID-19. The chain is built from TRBV30 and TRBJ2-5; 7 bases are a match to TRBD1. The sample comprised peripheral blood. The CDR3 nucleotides are TGTGCCTGGAGCCGGGACAGCCAAGAGACCCAGTACTTC. This translates into CAWSRDSQETQYF.